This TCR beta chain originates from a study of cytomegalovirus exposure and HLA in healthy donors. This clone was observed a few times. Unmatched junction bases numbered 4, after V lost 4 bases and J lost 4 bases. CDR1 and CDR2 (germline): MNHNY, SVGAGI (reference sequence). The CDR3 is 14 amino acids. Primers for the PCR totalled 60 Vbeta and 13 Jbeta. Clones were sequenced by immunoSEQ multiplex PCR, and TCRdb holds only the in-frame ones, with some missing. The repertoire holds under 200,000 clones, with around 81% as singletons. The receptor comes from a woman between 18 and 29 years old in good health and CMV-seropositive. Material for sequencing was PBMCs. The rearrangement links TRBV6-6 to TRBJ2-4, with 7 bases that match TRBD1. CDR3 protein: CASSSGTAKNIQYF. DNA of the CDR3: TGTGCCAGCAGTTCTGGGACAGCTAAAAACATTCAGTACTTC.